This TCR beta chain was retrieved from a study of glioma-infiltrating T cells after dendritic cell vaccination. Time point reported: after dendritic cell vaccination, including at tumor progression/relapse. Data came from immunoSEQ multiplex PCR; TCRdb stores just in-frame clones and leaves some out. This table holds about 91,000 clones, approximately 80% found once. This CDR3 has 15 amino acids. Losses at the gene ends were 0 bases for V and 9 bases for J; bases not matched to a gene: 9. Looked up from germline, CDR1 is MGHRA and CDR2 is YSYEKL. Sequencing used blood, obtained after dendritic cell vaccination. The V call is TRBV4-1, the J call TRBJ2-3; 7 bases fit TRBD2. This TCR came from a human donor with glioblastoma. The CDR3 spells CASSQEGAGELTQYF. CDR3 DNA sequence: TGCGCCAGCAGCCAAGAAGGCGCGGGGGAGTTAACGCAGTATTTT.